The present T cell receptor beta chain was sequenced within a study of human thymus T cells. Donors consisted of healthy Finnish infants (having corrective surgery for congenital heart defects). All available leukocytes, rather than a set cell count, yielded the blood DNA. A word on this clone: The antigen is unknown.

Sequenced by immunoSEQ multiplex PCR; TCRdb stores in-frame clones only, minus some. Of roughly 54,000 clones in the sample, around 94% were seen once. Trimming took 4 bases from V and 5 from J; bases not matched to a gene: 8. The CDR3 is made up of 16 amino acids. Germline V gene data show CDR1 as LGHNA and CDR2 as YNFKEQ. Study-level findings and limits: Gene usage for V and J segments appeared biased in thymic and blood repertoires.

Source material: blood. The V gene is TRBV4-2, the J gene TRBJ2-5, with 12 bases that match TRBD2. The sequence came from a boy younger than two with a congenital heart defect but otherwise immunologically healthy. The CDR3 DNA is TGTGCCAGCAGCCGGCTAGCGGGGGGGCCGGGGGAGACCCAGTACTTC. This codes for CASSRLAGGPGETQYF.